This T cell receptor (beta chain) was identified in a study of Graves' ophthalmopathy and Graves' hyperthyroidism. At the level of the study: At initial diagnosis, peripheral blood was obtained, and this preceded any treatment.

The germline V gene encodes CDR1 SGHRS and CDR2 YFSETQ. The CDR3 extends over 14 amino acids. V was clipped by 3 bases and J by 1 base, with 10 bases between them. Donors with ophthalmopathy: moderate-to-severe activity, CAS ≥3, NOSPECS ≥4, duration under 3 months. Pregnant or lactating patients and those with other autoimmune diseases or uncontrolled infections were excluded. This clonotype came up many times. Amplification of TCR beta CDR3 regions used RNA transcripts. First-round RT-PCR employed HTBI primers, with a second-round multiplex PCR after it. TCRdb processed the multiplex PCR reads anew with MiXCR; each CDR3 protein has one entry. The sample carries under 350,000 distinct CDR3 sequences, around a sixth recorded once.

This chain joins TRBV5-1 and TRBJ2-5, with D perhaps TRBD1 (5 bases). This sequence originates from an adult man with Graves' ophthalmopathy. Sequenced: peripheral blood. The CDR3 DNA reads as TGCGCCAGCAGCTCGACGCAGGGCCAAGAGACCCAGTACTTC. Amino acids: CASSSTQGQETQYF.